Each of the 12 T cell receptor beta chains below was sequenced from the same sample in a study of T-cell reconstitution after alpha-beta-depleted transplantation in children. Preparation of the TCRbeta library used unique molecular identifiers. TCRdb reprocessed the PCR reads with MiXCR, giving one entry per CDR3 protein. The table has about 640,000 distinct CDR3 sequences, roughly 15% seen once. Sequencing used PBMCs from the stem cell graft donor, obtained from the stem cell graft. The receptor source for this set is a human donor who donated a stem cell graft to a child with acute myeloid leukemia.

The V and J genes are TRBV4-1 and TRBJ2-1; 9 nucleotides line up with TRBD1. The germline V gene has CDR1 MGHRA and CDR2 YSYEKL. The V and J ends lost 0 bases and 4 bases, in that order; junction bases with no gene match: 7. This CDR3 is 17 amino acids long. CDR3 nucleotides: TGCGCCAGCAGCCAAGAAGGAGGACAGGGGATGTACAATGAGCAGTTCTTC. It is translated as CASSQEGGQGMYNEQFF.

This clonotype was counted many times. The rearrangement links TRBV7-9 to TRBJ1-1; D unresolved. Germline values: CDR1 SEHNR, CDR2 FQNEAQ (reference sequence). V shed 7 bases and J shed 8 bases, with 20 bases lying between them. The CDR3 extends over 14 amino acids. CDR3 amino acids: CASTLVATGGEAFF. The CDR3 DNA reads TGTGCCAGCACCCTAGTAGCGACCGGCGGAGAAGCTTTCTTT. Supplemented by reference TRBV7-9 and TRBJ1-1, the full variable domain reads DTGVSQNPRHKITKRGQNVTFRCDPISEHNRLYWYRQTLGQGPEFLTYFQNEAQLEKSRLLSDRFSAERPKGSFSTLEIQRTEQGDSAMYLCASTLVATGGEAFFGQGTRLTVV.

CDR3 in amino acids: CASSQRDPEKLFF. For the CDR3, the DNA is TGCGCCAGCAGCCAAAGAGACCCGGAGAAACTGTTTTTT. The rearrangement joins TRBV4-1 to TRBJ1-4; unclear D gene. CDR3 length equals 13 residues. Germline V lookup: CDR1 MGHRA, CDR2 YSYEKL. Trimming removed 2 bases from V and 11 bases from J, with 12 bases in between.

The chain carries TRBV7-2 and TRBJ2-3; D may be TRBD2 (5 bases). Between the trimmed V and J ends, which lost 2 bases and 4 bases, there was a span of 22 bases. CDR1 is SGHTA and CDR2 is FQGNSA in the germline V gene. The CDR3 has 18 residues. Here the CDR3 DNA reads TGTGCCAGCAGCTTACCCAAACGAGGTAGCGTGGACCCAGATACGCAGTATTTT. This gives the protein CASSLPKRGSVDPDTQYF.

This clonotype was recorded a few times. The chain employs TRBV7-6 and TRBJ2-1; 8 nucleotides align to TRBD2. This CDR3 contains 15 residues. The J segment lost 3 bases and the V segment lost 2 bases, leaving 3 bases of the junction unmatched. In germline, CDR1 is SGHVS, CDR2 FNYEAQ. The CDR3 loop reads CASSLMAGGYNEQFF. In DNA, the CDR3 is TGTGCCAGCAGCTTAATGGCGGGGGGCTACAATGAGCAGTTCTTC.

This clonotype occurred a few times. The CDR3 region has the DNA TGTGCCAGCAGTCCCCCCGGACAGGGCAATCAGCCCCAGCATTTT. Amino acids: CASSPPGQGNQPQHF. The chain couples TRBV12-3 or TRBV12-4 to TRBJ1-5, with 7 nucleotides matching TRBD1. Trimming cost V 5 bases and J 2 bases; bases outside gene matches: 6. CDR3 length equals 15 residues.

At least ten counts were recorded for this clonotype. The rearrangement joins TRBV6-2 or TRBV6-3 to TRBJ2-7; 7 bases are a match to TRBD1. This CDR3 has 14 residues. Germline V gene data show CDR1 as MNHEY and CDR2 as SVGEGT. With 2 bases clipped from V and 2 bases from J, the junction kept 3 bases outside the gene matches. CDR3 residues: CASSYRQGAYEQYV. CDR3 sequence (DNA): TGTGCCAGCAGTTACAGGCAGGGGGCCTACGAGCAGTACGTC.

This clonotype was seen at least ten times. The chain joins TRBV6-5 to TRBJ2-3; tentatively, D is TRBD1 (5 bases). The V end was cut by 2 bases, the J end by 3 bases, with 6 bases between. CDR1 is MNHEY and CDR2 is SVGAGI in the germline V gene. The CDR3 contains 13 residues. In nucleotides, the CDR3 is TGTGCCAGCAGTTACGCAGGGACAGATACGCAGTATTTT. It specifies CASSYAGTDTQYF.

This clonotype came up a few times. V and J are TRBV7-9 and TRBJ2-7, with TRBD1 matching 7 bases. The CDR3 has 14 amino acids. Germline assignment: CDR1 SEHNR and CDR2 FQNEAQ (reference sequence). J lost 1 base, V lost 5 bases, and 5 bases had no gene match. The CDR3 bases are TGTGCCAGCAGCGACCGGGACAGATCCTACGAGCAGTACGTC. Protein: CASSDRDRSYEQYV.

As regards this clonotype: The junction does not match germline at one end; this may be a read error. The chain employs TRBV7-2 and TRBJ2-4; D might be TRBD2 (5 bases). This CDR3 region has 13 residues. Germline V gene sequence: CDR1 SGHTA, CDR2 FQGNSA. The CDR3 DNA sequence: TGTGCCAGCAGCTTGCGGGCCAGAAACATTCAGTACTTC. It yields the protein CASSLRARNIQYF.

The chain recombines TRBV7-9 with TRBJ1-4; no clear D. V was cut by 7 bases and J by 5 bases, with 14 bases left in between. The germline V gene encodes CDR1 SEHNR and CDR2 FQNEAQ (reference sequence). The CDR3 has 14 amino acids. As DNA, the CDR3 is TGTGCCAGCACCGAGCGGACGGAGAATGAAAAACTGTTTTTT. Translating it yields CASTERTENEKLFF.

The rearrangement joins TRBV4-1 to TRBJ2-1; no clear D gene. The CDR3 spans 11 residues. The germline V gene encodes CDR1 MGHRA and CDR2 YSYEKL. The V and J ends lost 5 bases and 7 bases respectively, with 6 bases between them. The CDR3 sequence: CASSFANEQFF. The CDR3 region has the DNA TGCGCCAGCAGCTTTGCTAATGAGCAGTTCTTC.